Shown below are 9 T cell receptor beta chains from a single sample sequenced in a study of identical twins. TCRdb itself ran the 5' RACE reads through MiXCR, one entry per CDR3 protein. The table has approximately 220,000 distinct CDR3 sequences, less than 10% seen once. Sequencing was performed on memory (CD45RO+) T cells sorted from blood. All receptors derive from a woman aged 18 to 35 in good health.

V gene TRBV5-5 combines with J gene TRBJ2-1; weak D call: TRBD2 (6 bases). The CDR3 is 15 amino acids. V lost 5 bases and J lost 6, with 18 bases in between. Germline V gene sequence: CDR1 SGHKS, CDR2 YYEKEE (reference sequence). CDR3 sequence (DNA): TGTGCCAGCAGGGAGGGGAGACCCTCATCCAATGAGCAGTTCTTC. It specifies CASREGRPSSNEQFF.

The gene calls are TRBV2 and TRBJ2-1; D possibly matches TRBD1 or TRBD2 (5 bases each). Germline CDR1 reads SNHLY; CDR2 reads FYNNEI. This CDR3 has 13 residues. V lost 6 bases and J 8 bases, leaving 14 bases between the germline ends. The CDR3 DNA is TGTGCCAGCAGGGGGACCGGTGGGGATGAGCAGTTCTTC. Amino acids: CASRGTGGDEQFF. The entire variable domain, with the rest obtained from reference TRBV2 and TRBJ2-1, is as follows: EPEVTQTPSHQVTQMGQEVILRCVPISNHLYFYWYRQILGQKVEFLVSFYNNEISEKSEIFDDQFSVERPDGSNFTLKIRSTKLEDSAMYFCASRGTGGDEQFFGPGTRLTVL.

V and J are TRBV20-1 and TRBJ2-5; 11 bases are a match to TRBD2. The germline gives CDR1 DFQATT, CDR2 SNEGSKA (reference sequence). The ends lost 6 bases at V and 5 bases at J; junction bases unmatched: 5. This CDR3 spans 13 amino acids. The CDR3 here is CSALGLAVETQYF. The CDR3 DNA reads as TGCAGTGCCCTGGGACTAGCGGTGGAGACCCAGTACTTC.

This clonotype was seen ten or more times. The chain links TRBV12-3 or TRBV12-4 to TRBJ2-3; D may be TRBD2 (6 bases). V was cut by 2 bases and J by 2 bases, with 11 bases left in between. The CDR3 has 15 amino acids. CDR3 residues: CASSLTGDSTDTQYF. DNA for the CDR3: TGTGCCAGCAGTTTAACCGGGGACTCCACAGATACGCAGTATTTT.

This clonotype has a handful of counts. DNA of the CDR3: TGTGCCAGCACCCCCGACAGGGCTGAAGCTTTCTTT. Amino acids: CASTPDRAEAFF. The rearrangement joins TRBV12-3 or TRBV12-4 to TRBJ1-1; TRBD1 agrees at 7 bases. J was trimmed by 6 bases and V by 7 bases; bases with no gene match: 5. CDR3 length: 12 amino acids.

This clonotype occurred a few times. J is TRBJ2-3 and V is TRBV5-1; no reliable D call. Germline V gene data show CDR1 as SGHRS and CDR2 as YFSETQ. The CDR3 is made up of 15 amino acids. V lost 4 bases and J 6 bases, leaving 18 bases between the germline ends. CDR3 sequence: CASSDPSHGSDTQYF. Written as DNA, the CDR3 is TGCGCCAGCAGCGATCCGAGTCACGGGTCCGATACGCAGTATTTT.

This clonotype was found a few times. The chain couples TRBV20-1 to TRBJ2-7, with D perhaps TRBD2 (6 bases). V was shortened by 6 bases and J by 7 bases, with 16 bases between the two germline ends. The germline V gene has CDR1 DFQATT and CDR2 SNEGSKA (reference sequence). CDR3 length equals 12 residues. CDR3 bases: TGCAGTGCCGCGGGGAGTACGTGGGAGCAGTACTTC. It specifies CSAAGSTWEQYF.

This chain connects TRBV27 to TRBJ1-2; 8 nucleotides agree with TRBD1. Germline trimming cut 5 bases from V and 0 bases from J; bases unmatched to any gene: 8. This CDR3 has 16 amino acids. Germline assignment: CDR1 MNHEY and CDR2 SMNVEV (reference sequence). The CDR3 spells CASSPGTGRANYGYTF. The CDR3 nucleotides read TGTGCCAGCAGTCCGGGGACAGGCCGAGCTAACTATGGCTACACCTTC.

This clonotype was detected many times. The CDR3 DNA reads TGTGCCAGCAGTCTGAGACAGGGGGATGAGCAGTTCTTC. Translated, it gives CASSLRQGDEQFF. V is TRBV12-3 or TRBV12-4 and J is TRBJ2-1; 9 bases line up with TRBD1. The CDR3 totals 13 residues. With V trimmed by 5 bases and J by 8 bases, 4 bases remained unmatched.